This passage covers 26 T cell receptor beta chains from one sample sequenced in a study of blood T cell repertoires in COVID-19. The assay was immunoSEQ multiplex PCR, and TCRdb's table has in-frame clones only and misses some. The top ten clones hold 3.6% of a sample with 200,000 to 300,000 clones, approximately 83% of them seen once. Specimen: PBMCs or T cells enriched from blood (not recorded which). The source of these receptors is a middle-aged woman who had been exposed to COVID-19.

The CDR3 is CASRSYRVGYTF. The CDR3 DNA follows: TGTGCAAGTCGCTCGTACAGGGTGGGCTACACCTTC. V usage is TRBV12-2 and J usage is TRBJ1-2; the table's D gene call, TRBD1, was not cross checked with the DNA. TRBV12-2 is listed as a pseudogene. The CDR3 is 12 amino acids.

CDR3 protein: CASSSLGAQHF. The CDR3 DNA is TGTGCCAGCAGCAGCCTCGGGGCCCAGCATTTT. This rearrangement joins TRBV7-2 to TRBJ1-5; D gene unclear. Germline V gene data show CDR1 as SGHTA and CDR2 as FQGNSA. This CDR3 comprises 11 residues. Trimming shortened V by 5 bases and J by 11 bases, and 10 bases separated the two germline ends.

This CDR3 reads CASSLGTGYNEQFF. The DNA for the CDR3 is TGTGCCAGCAGCTTAGGGACAGGGTACAATGAGCAGTTCTTC. V and J are TRBV7-2 and TRBJ2-1, with 8 bases aligning to TRBD1. Germline V CDR1 and CDR2: SGHTA, FQGNSA. V lost 1 base, J lost 4 bases, and 0 bases stayed unmatched. This CDR3 has 14 residues.

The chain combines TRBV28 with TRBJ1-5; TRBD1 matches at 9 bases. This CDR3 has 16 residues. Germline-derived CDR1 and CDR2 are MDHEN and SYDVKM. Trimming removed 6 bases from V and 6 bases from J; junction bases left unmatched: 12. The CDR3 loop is CASSPGTGRGGQPQHF. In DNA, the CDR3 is TGTGCCAGCAGCCCCGGGACAGGGAGAGGGGGTCAGCCCCAGCATTTT.

The CDR3 DNA follows: TGTGCCAGCAGCACCGGGACAGGGGTCGGAGTCCTGACTTTC. This gives the protein CASSTGTGVGVLTF. The chain combines TRBV7-3 with TRBJ2-6; 10 nucleotides line up with TRBD1. V trimming: 5 bases; J trimming: 13 bases; junction bases outside the gene matches: 8. The germline gives CDR1 SGHTA, CDR2 FQGTGA. CDR3 length: 14 residues.

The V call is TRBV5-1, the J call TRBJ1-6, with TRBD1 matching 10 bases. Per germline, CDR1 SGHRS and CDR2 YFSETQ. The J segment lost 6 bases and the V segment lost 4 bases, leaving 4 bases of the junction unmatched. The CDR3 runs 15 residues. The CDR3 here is CASSNGTGANSPLHF. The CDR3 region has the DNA TGCGCCAGCAGCAATGGGACAGGGGCTAATTCACCCCTCCACTTT.

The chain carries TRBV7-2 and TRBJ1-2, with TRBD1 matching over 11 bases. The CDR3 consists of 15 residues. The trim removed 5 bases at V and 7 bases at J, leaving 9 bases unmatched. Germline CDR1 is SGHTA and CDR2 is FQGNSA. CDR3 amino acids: CASSPSTDRGLGYTF. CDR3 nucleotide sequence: TGTGCCAGCAGCCCTTCCACGGACAGGGGGCTTGGCTACACCTTC. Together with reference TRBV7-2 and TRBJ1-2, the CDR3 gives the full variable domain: GAGVSQSPSNKVTEKGKDVELRCDPISGHTALYWYRQSLGQGLEFLIYFQGNSAPDKSGLPSDRFSAERTGGSVSTLTIQRTQQEDSAVYLCASSPSTDRGLGYTFGSGTRLTVV.

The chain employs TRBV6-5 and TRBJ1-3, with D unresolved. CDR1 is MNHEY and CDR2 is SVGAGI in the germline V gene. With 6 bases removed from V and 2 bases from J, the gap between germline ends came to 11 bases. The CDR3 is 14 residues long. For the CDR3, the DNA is TGTGCCAGCAGGGTGGACTGGACTGGAAACACCATATATTTT. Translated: CASRVDWTGNTIYF.

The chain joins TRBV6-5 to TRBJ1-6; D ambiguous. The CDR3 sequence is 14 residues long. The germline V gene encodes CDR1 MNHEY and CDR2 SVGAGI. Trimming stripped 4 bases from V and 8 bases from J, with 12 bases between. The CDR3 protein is CASSFSGSDSPLHF. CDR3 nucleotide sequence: TGTGCCAGCAGTTTTTCGGGGTCGGATTCACCCCTCCACTTT.

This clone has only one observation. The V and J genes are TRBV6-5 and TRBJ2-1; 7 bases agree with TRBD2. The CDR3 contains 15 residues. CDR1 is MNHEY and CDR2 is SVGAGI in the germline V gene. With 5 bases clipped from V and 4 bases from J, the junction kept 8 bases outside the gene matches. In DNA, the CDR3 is TGTGCCAGCAGTAACAACCCGGGGGGATACAATGAGCAGTTCTTC. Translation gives CASSNNPGGYNEQFF.

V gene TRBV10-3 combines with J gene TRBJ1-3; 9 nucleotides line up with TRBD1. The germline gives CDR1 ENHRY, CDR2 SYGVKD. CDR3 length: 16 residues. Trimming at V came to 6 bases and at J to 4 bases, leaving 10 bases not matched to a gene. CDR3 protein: CAIRGPGTGSGNTIYF. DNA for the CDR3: TGTGCCATCAGGGGGCCCGGGACAGGGTCCGGAAACACCATATATTTT.

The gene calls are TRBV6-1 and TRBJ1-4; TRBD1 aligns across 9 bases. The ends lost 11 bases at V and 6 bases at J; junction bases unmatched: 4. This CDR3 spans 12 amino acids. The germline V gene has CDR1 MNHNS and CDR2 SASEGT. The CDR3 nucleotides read TGTGCCCGACGGGACAGGGATGAAAAACTGTTTTTT. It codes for CARRDRDEKLFF.

This CDR3 is CASSGSMNTEAFF. The CDR3 region has the DNA TGTGCCAGCAGCGGGAGCATGAACACTGAAGCTTTCTTT. The rearrangement joins TRBV7-3 to TRBJ1-1; D gene unclear. Per germline, CDR1 SGHTA and CDR2 FQGTGA. V gave up 5 bases and J gave up 0 bases, with 7 bases separating them. The CDR3 contains 13 residues.

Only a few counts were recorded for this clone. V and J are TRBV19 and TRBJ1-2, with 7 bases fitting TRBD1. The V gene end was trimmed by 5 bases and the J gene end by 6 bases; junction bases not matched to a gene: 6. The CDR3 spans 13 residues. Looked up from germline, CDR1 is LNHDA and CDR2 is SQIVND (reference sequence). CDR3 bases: TGTGCCAGTAGTTTCTCAGGGACAGATGGCTACACCTTC. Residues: CASSFSGTDGYTF.

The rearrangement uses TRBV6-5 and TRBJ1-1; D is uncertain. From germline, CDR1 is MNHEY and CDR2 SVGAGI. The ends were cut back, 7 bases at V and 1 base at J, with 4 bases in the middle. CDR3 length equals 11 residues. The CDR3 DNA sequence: TGTGCCAGCACGCGGAACACTGAAGCTTTCTTT. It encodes CASTRNTEAFF.

CDR3 region: CASSLDREIGELFF. CDR3 DNA: TGTGCCAGCAGCTTGGACAGGGAGATCGGGGAGCTGTTTTTT. The chain recombines TRBV5-6 with TRBJ2-2; tentative D call: TRBD1 (6 bases). V lost 0 bases to trimming and J lost 7 bases, with 10 bases between them. The CDR3 spans 14 residues. Germline CDR1 is SGHDT and CDR2 is YYEEEE. Full variable domain (remainder filled in from reference TRBV5-6 and TRBJ2-2): DAGVTQSPTHLIKTRGQQVTLRCSPKSGHDTVSWYQQALGQGPQFIFQYYEEEERQRGNFPDRFSGHQFPNYSSELNVNALLLGDSALYLCASSLDREIGELFFGEGSRLTVL.

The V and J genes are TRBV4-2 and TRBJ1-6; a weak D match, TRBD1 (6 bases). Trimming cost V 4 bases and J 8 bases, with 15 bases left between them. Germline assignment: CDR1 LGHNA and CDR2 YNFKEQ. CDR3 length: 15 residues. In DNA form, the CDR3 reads TGTGCCAGCAGCCTGGACAGCTTTGAGGATTCACCCCTCCACTTT. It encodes CASSLDSFEDSPLHF.

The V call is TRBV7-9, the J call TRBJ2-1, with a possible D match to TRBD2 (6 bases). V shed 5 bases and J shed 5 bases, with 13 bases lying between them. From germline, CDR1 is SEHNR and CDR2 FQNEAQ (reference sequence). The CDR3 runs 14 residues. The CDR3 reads CASSRTNRHNEQFF. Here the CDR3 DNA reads TGTGCCAGCAGCCGGACTAACCGACACAATGAGCAGTTCTTC.

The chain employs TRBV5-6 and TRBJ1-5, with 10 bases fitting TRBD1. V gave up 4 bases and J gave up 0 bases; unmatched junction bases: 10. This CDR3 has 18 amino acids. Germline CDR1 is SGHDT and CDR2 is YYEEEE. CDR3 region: CASSTGTGDRYSNQPQHF. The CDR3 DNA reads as TGTGCCAGCAGCACGGGGACAGGGGATCGCTATAGCAATCAGCCCCAGCATTTT.

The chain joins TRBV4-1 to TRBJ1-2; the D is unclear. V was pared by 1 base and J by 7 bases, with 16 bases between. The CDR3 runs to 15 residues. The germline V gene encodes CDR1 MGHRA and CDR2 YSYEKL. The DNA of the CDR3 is TGCGCCAGCAGCCAAGCAGGTACCCTAATTAGTGGCTACACCTTC. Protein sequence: CASSQAGTLISGYTF.

The CDR3 DNA reads as TGTGCCAGCACCGTTGGCCCTTTAAGTTCACCCCTCCACTTT. Amino acid sequence: CASTVGPLSSPLHF. The V and J genes are TRBV7-2 and TRBJ1-6; D remains unclear. The CDR3 runs to 14 residues. V lost 7 bases and J lost 9, with 16 bases in between. Germline V gene lookup returns CDR1 SGHTA and CDR2 FQGNSA.

CDR3 in amino acids: CASSLEGPGGVGQPQHF. The CDR3 nucleotides are TGTGCCAGCAGCTTAGAGGGCCCCGGGGGGGTGGGTCAGCCCCAGCATTTT. V and J are TRBV11-2 and TRBJ1-5, with D possibly matching TRBD1 (5 bases). The ends were cut back, 0 bases at V and 6 bases at J, with 18 bases in the middle. The germline V gene has CDR1 SGHAT and CDR2 FQNNGV. The CDR3 covers 17 residues.

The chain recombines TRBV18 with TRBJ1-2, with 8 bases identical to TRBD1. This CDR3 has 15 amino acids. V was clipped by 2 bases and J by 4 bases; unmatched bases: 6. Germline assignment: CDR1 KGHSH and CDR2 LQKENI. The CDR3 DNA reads TGTGCCAGCTCACCAGGACAGGGAGAGGGCTATGGCTACACCTTC. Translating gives CASSPGQGEGYGYTF.

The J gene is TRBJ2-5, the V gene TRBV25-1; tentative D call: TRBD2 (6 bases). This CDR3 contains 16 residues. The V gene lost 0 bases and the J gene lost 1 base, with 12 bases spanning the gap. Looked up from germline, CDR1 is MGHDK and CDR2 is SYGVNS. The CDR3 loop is CASSEYYGGTQETQYF. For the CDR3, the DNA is TGTGCCAGCAGTGAATATTATGGGGGGACCCAAGAGACCCAGTACTTC.

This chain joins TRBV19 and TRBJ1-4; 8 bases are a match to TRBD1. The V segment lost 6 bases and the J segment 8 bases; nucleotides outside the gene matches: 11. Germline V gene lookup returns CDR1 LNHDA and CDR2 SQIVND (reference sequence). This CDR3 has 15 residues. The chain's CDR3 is CASRTGDRFEEKLFF. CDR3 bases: TGTGCCAGTAGGACTGGGGACAGGTTTGAGGAAAAACTGTTTTTT.

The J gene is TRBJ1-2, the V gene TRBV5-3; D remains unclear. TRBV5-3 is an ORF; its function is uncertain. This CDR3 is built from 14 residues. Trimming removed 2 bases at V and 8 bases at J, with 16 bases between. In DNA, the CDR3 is TGTGCCAGAAGCTTAGGACTCACCACGGGGGGCTACACCTTC. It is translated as CARSLGLTTGGYTF.